The 16 T cell receptor beta chains below all came from one sample that was sequenced in a study of shared clonotypes between healthy human individuals. CD45RO-negative cells were positively selected for CCR7, leaving out terminally differentiated effector memory CD45RA+ cells. Assay: immunoSEQ multiplex PCR; the TCRdb copy retains only in-frame clones and omits some. The repertoire includes 2 million to 2.5 million clones, 85% to 95% of them detected once, and around 1.1% sits in the top ten. The sequencing sample was made of naive CD8+ T cells sorted from blood. The receptors stem from a man younger than 35 in good health.

The chain links TRBV6-5 to TRBJ2-7; D tentatively reads TRBD1 or TRBD2 (6 bases each). V lost 7 bases and J lost 0, with 16 bases in between. Germline V gives CDR1 MNHEY, CDR2 SVGAGI. This CDR3 contains 15 residues. CDR3 DNA sequence: TGTGCCAGCACCGCCTGGGGGGCTAGCTCCTACGAGCAGTACTTC. It codes for CASTAWGASSYEQYF.

The chain couples TRBV30 to TRBJ2-3; TRBD2 matches at 7 bases. Per germline, CDR1 GTSNPN and CDR2 SVGIG (reference sequence). The length of the CDR3 is 13 residues. Trimming removed 2 bases from V and 4 bases from J; junction bases left unmatched: 3. As DNA, the CDR3 is TGTGCCTGGAGTAGAGGGAGGGCAGATACGCAGTATTTT. Its translation is CAWSRGRADTQYF.

To note about this clone: Other DNA sequences in this sample translate to the same CDR3. V is TRBV6-5 and J is TRBJ2-1; the D is unclear. The CDR3 extends over 13 amino acids. V lost 0 bases, J lost 2 bases, and 2 bases lay in between. Germline V gives CDR1 MNHEY, CDR2 SVGAGI. CDR3 residues: CASSYSAYNEQFF. CDR3 DNA: TGTGCCAGCAGTTACTCCGCCTACAATGAGCAGTTCTTC.

J is TRBJ2-1 and V is TRBV28; no definite D call. V was shortened by 7 bases and J by 3 bases, with 10 bases between the two germline ends. This CDR3 region has 13 residues. Per germline, CDR1 MDHEN and CDR2 SYDVKM. The CDR3 bases are TGTGCCAGCAACCCAGGAGACTACAATGAGCAGTTCTTC. Its translation: CASNPGDYNEQFF.

This rearrangement joins TRBV5-4 to TRBJ1-2, with TRBD1 as a possible D gene (5 bases). The CDR3 loop spans 11 amino acids. Germline V gene lookup returns CDR1 SGHNT and CDR2 YYREEE (reference sequence). V lost 7 bases, J lost 4 bases, and 8 bases lay in between. CDR3 sequence: CASPGGYGYTF. CDR3 nucleotides: TGTGCCAGCCCGGGGGGCTATGGCTACACCTTC.

The rearrangement joins TRBV6-5 to TRBJ1-6; D is unresolved. Germline assignment: CDR1 MNHEY and CDR2 SVGAGI. Trimming stripped 6 bases from V and 10 bases from J, with 13 bases between. The CDR3 loop spans 13 amino acids. The DNA of the CDR3 is TGTGCCAGCAGGATGGGCAACGGCTCACCCCTCCACTTT. Translating gives CASRMGNGSPLHF.

The sample holds a few counts of this clone. The rearrangement links TRBV7-9 to TRBJ2-7, with D perhaps assigned TRBD1 or TRBD2 (5 bases each). Trimming stripped 5 bases from V and 9 bases from J, with 26 bases between. This CDR3 has 16 amino acids. Germline V gene data show CDR1 as SEHNR and CDR2 as FQNEAQ (reference sequence). The CDR3, as DNA: TGTGCCAGCAGCCTCCTTCGGGACGAAAGCCTACGAGGGCAGTACTTC. It is translated as CASSLLRDESLRGQYF.

The chain recombines TRBV6-1 with TRBJ1-2; 7 nucleotides align to TRBD1. Looked up from germline, CDR1 is MNHNS and CDR2 is SASEGT. V lost 3 bases to trimming and J lost 4 bases; unmatched junction nucleotides: 11. The CDR3 has 16 amino acids. CDR3 loop: CASSEGTEISIYGYTF. The CDR3 DNA reads as TGTGCCAGCAGTGAGGGGACAGAAATATCCATCTATGGCTACACCTTC.

The chain uses TRBV27 and TRBJ2-6; D is undetermined. CDR1 and CDR2 (germline): MNHEY, SMNVEV (reference sequence). V was trimmed by 5 bases and J by 3 bases, leaving 17 bases between them. This CDR3 is built from 17 residues. CDR3 bases: TGTGCCAGCAGTCCACTCCGGGTGGCTGATGGGGCCAACGTCCTGACTTTC. Translating gives CASSPLRVADGANVLTF.

The rearrangement uses TRBV27 and TRBJ2-7, with D perhaps TRBD2 (5 bases). Germline assignment: CDR1 MNHEY and CDR2 SMNVEV (reference sequence). The germline V and J ends were trimmed by 3 bases and 3 bases, with 9 bases remaining between them. The CDR3 sequence is 13 residues long. As DNA, the CDR3 is TGTGCCAGCAGTTTTCAGGCGGGCTACGAGCAGTACTTC. Protein sequence: CASSFQAGYEQYF.

The rearrangement uses TRBV5-1 and TRBJ2-7; D not certain. Germline lookup yields CDR1 SGHRS and CDR2 YFSETQ. The CDR3 has 14 residues. Trimming left V 0 bases short and J 6 bases short, with 13 bases between. CDR3 nucleotides: TGCGCCAGCAGCTTGGACGCTTGGTTGGGCGAGCAGTACTTC. Its protein product is CASSLDAWLGEQYF.

The chain joins TRBV4-3 to TRBJ1-1, with TRBD1 as a possible D gene (5 bases). The V and J ends lost 2 bases and 4 bases respectively, with 11 bases between them. The CDR3 consists of 14 residues. From germline, CDR1 is LGHNA and CDR2 YSLEER. The CDR3 loop is CASSQWGLGTEAFF. The DNA of the CDR3 is TGCGCCAGCAGCCAATGGGGGTTGGGCACTGAAGCTTTCTTT.

V and J are TRBV28 and TRBJ1-6; D is undetermined. Germline V gene lookup returns CDR1 MDHEN and CDR2 SYDVKM. Trimming removed 3 bases at V and 6 bases at J, with 12 bases between. CDR3 length: 15 residues. CDR3 loop: CASSFIGVGNSPLHF. DNA for the CDR3: TGTGCCAGCAGTTTTATCGGGGTTGGTAATTCACCCCTCCACTTT. Full variable domain (remainder filled in from reference TRBV28 and TRBJ1-6): DVKVTQSSRYLVKRTGEKVFLECVQDMDHENMFWYRQDPGLGLRLIYFSYDVKMKEKGDIPEGYSVSREKKERFSLILESASTNQTSMYLCASSFIGVGNSPLHFGNGTRLTVT.

V and J are TRBV5-1 and TRBJ2-2; 9 bases agree with TRBD1. The CDR3 spans 16 residues. Germline CDR1 and CDR2: SGHRS and YFSETQ. Germline trimming cut 3 bases from V and 0 bases from J; bases unmatched to any gene: 3. The CDR3 reads CASSSGTGPNTGELFF. DNA for the CDR3: TGCGCCAGCAGCTCGGGGACAGGGCCGAACACCGGGGAGCTGTTTTTT.

This chain joins TRBV28 and TRBJ1-5; D is unresolved. Germline V gives CDR1 MDHEN, CDR2 SYDVKM. V lost 1 base and J 4 bases, leaving 8 bases between the germline ends. The CDR3 is 14 residues long. This CDR3 is CASSLSPGNQPQHF. CDR3 in DNA: TGTGCCAGCAGTTTATCCCCGGGAAATCAGCCCCAGCATTTT.

J is TRBJ2-2 and V is TRBV25-1; the D is unclear. This CDR3 is 15 amino acids long. Germline V CDR1 and CDR2: MGHDK, SYGVNS. Trimming stripped 1 base from V and 4 bases from J, with 10 bases between. Here the CDR3 reads CASSESGVGTGELFF. CDR3 coding DNA: TGTGCCAGCAGTGAATCTGGGGTTGGCACCGGGGAGCTGTTTTTT.